Listed below are T cell receptor beta chains from one sample, sequenced in a study of siplizumab effects on memory and regulatory T cells. Libraries were prepared by immunoSEQ multiplex PCR; TCRdb keeps only in-frame clonotypes and omits some of them. The data hold 100,000 or so clones, with about 95% observed a single time. The sequencing sample was made of Tregs sorted from blood. The receptors come from a human donor in good health. The CDR3 runs from the conserved cysteine through the conserved F or W. The D gene is left open where the match is weak. Some rows mark clone size as missing; the rest say once, few, many or name a class of expanded clone.

clone size,V gene,D gene,J gene,CDR3 DNA,CDR3 protein
-,TRBV6-5,-,TRBJ1-1,TGTGCCAGCAGTTCTTCTTTGGGGACTGAAGCTTTCTTT,CASSSSLGTEAFF
-,TRBV9,-,TRBJ2-3,TGTGCCAGCAGCGTAGTACCCTCCCCAGATACGCAGTATTTT,CASSVVPSPDTQYF
-,TRBV7-9,-,TRBJ1-2,TGTGCCAGCAGCTCAACTACCACAGCGAAAGGGGGCTATGGCTACACCTTC,CASSSTTTAKGGYGYTF
-,TRBV5-1,-,TRBJ1-1,TGCGCCAGCAATCTTCCTCCAGGGGAAGGGAACACTGAAGCTTTCTTT,CASNLPPGEGNTEAFF
-,TRBV28,TRBD2,TRBJ2-1,TGTGCCAGCAGATGGACTAGCGGGGGTACCTACAATGAGCAGTTCTTC,CASRWTSGGTYNEQFF
-,TRBV18,-,TRBJ1-1,TGTGCCAGCTCACAGGGCCTGAACACTGAAGCTTTCTTT,CASSQGLNTEAFF
-,TRBV10-1,-,TRBJ2-2,TGCGCCTCCAAGGGGAGAGACACCGGGGAGCTGTTTTTT,CASKGRDTGELFF
-,TRBV7-8,-,TRBJ1-1,TGTGCCAGCAGCCAAGACACTGAAGCTTTCTTT,CASSQDTEAFF
few,TRBV6-4,-,TRBJ1-1,TGTGCCAGCAGTGTGCAGATTAACACTGAAGCTTTCTTT,CASSVQINTEAFF
-,TRBV18,TRBD2,TRBJ2-1,TGTGCCAGCTCTTCGACTAGCGGGAGGACCCTCTCCTACAATGAGCAGTTCTTC,CASSSTSGRTLSYNEQFF
-,TRBV29-1,-,TRBJ1-4,TGCAGCGTTGCGGAAGCTCCCAGTGAGAAACTGTTTTTT,CSVAEAPSEKLFF
once,TRBV21-1,-,TRBJ1-2,TGTGCCAGCAGCATCACGTCCGAAAGGGCCTATGGCTACACCTTC,CASSITSERAYGYTF
-,TRBV10-3,-,TRBJ2-3,TGTGCCATCGACGGGGCCGGGTCTAGCACAGATACGCAGTATTTT,CAIDGAGSSTDTQYF
-,TRBV7-9,-,TRBJ2-7,TGTGCCAGCTCCATTGGTCCCGAGCAGTACTTC,CASSIGPEQYF
-,TRBV5-6,-,TRBJ2-5,TGTGCCAGCAGCCCCCTTTGGCCAGCTCAAGAGACCCAGTACTTC,CASSPLWPAQETQYF
-,TRBV30,-,TRBJ2-6,TGTGCCTGGAGTGTTGGTGGGGCTGGGGCCAACGTCCTGACTTTC,CAWSVGGAGANVLTF
-,TRBV28,TRBD1,TRBJ1-2,TGTGCCAGCAGTTTGCAGGGGGCTGGATCGTTCTATGGCTACACCTTC,CASSLQGAGSFYGYTF
-,TRBV28,-,TRBJ2-1,TGTGCCAGCAGTTTATATCCGCAGTTCTTC,CASSLYPQFF
-,TRBV18,-,TRBJ2-3,TGTGCCAGCTCACCACCCCAGGGGACGAGGGCGGATACGCAGTATTTT,CASSPPQGTRADTQYF
-,TRBV6-1,-,TRBJ2-6,TGTGCCAGCACCAGGGTTGTCACTGGGGCCAACGTCCTGACTTTC,CASTRVVTGANVLTF
-,TRBV6-5,TRBD2,TRBJ2-7,TGTGCCAGCAGTAACTCGGGACTAGTCTACGAGCAGTACTTC,CASSNSGLVYEQYF
-,TRBV9,TRBD2,TRBJ2-5,TGTGCCAGCAGCGTAGGACTAGCGGAAGAGACCCAGTACTTC,CASSVGLAEETQYF